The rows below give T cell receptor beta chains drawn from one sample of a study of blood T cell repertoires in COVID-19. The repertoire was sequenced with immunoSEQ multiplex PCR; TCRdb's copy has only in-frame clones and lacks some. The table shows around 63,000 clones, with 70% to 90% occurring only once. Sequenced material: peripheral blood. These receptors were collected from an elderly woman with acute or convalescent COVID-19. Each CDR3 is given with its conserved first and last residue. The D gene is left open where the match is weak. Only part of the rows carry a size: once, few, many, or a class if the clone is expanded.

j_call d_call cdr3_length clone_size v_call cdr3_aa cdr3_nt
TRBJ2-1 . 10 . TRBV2 CASTTYEQFF TGTGCCAGCACCACATATGAGCAGTTCTTC
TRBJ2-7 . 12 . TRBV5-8 CASGTPLYEQYF TGTGCCAGCGGGACTCCCCTCTACGAGCAGTACTTC
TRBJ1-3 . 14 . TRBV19 CASSISTSGNTIYF TGTGCCAGTAGTATCAGTACCTCTGGAAACACCATATATTTT
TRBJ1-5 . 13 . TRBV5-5 CASSYEANQPQHF TGTGCCAGCAGCTACGAGGCCAATCAGCCCCAGCATTTT
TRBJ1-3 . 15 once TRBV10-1 CARKVTGVSGNTIYF TGCGCCAGAAAAGTAACCGGGGTCTCTGGAAACACCATATATTTT
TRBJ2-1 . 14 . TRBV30 CAWSVTGLLNEQFF TGTGCCTGGAGTGTAACGGGACTCCTCAATGAGCAGTTCTTC
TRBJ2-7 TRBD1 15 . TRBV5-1 CASSLGGQGVYEQYF TGCGCCAGCAGCTTGGGTGGACAGGGTGTCTACGAGCAGTACTTC
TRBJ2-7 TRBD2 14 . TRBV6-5 CASISTRGAYEQYF TGTGCCAGTATCTCTACGCGGGGGGCCTACGAGCAGTACTTC
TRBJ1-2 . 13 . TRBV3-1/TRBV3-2 CASSQAQAHGYTF TGTGCCAGCAGCCAAGCGCAGGCCCATGGCTACACCTTC
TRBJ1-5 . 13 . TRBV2 CATQRGGLDAQHF TGTGCCACCCAACGCGGGGGACTGGACGCCCAGCATTTT
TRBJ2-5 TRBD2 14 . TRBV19 CASSRLAGGETQYF TGTGCCAGTAGTAGGCTAGCGGGAGGGGAGACCCAGTACTTC
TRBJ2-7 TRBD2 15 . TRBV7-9 CASSSGWGGANEQYF TGTGCCAGCAGCTCGGGGTGGGGAGGGGCCAACGAGCAGTACTTC
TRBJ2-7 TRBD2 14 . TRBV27 CASSLAGGSREQYF TGTGCCAGCAGTTTAGCGGGGGGCTCAAGAGAGCAGTACTTC
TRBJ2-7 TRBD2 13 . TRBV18 CASRLAGDYEQYF TGTGCCAGCCGACTAGCGGGGGATTACGAGCAGTACTTC
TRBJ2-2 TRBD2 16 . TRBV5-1 CASSLETSVSSGELFF TGCGCCAGCAGCTTGGAGACTAGCGTTTCGTCCGGGGAGCTGTTTTTT
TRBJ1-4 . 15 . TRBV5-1 CASSWEPGDNEKLFF TGCGCCAGCAGCTGGGAGCCAGGGGATAATGAAAAACTGTTTTTT
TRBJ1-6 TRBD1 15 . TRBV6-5 CASSTGTGGQSPLHF TGTGCCAGCAGTACCGGGACAGGGGGTCAATCACCCCTCCACTTT
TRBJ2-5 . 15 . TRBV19 CASSIATGPQETQYF TGTGCCAGTAGTATAGCCACAGGGCCCCAAGAGACCCAGTACTTC
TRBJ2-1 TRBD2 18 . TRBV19 CASSALGDGRARDNEQFF TGTGCCAGTAGTGCCCTGGGAGACGGGAGGGCCCGCGACAATGAGCAGTTCTTC
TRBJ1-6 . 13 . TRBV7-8 CASQGAGRLPLHF TGTGCCAGTCAAGGGGCAGGGAGGTTACCCCTCCACTTT
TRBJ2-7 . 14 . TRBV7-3 CASSLMARSGEQYF TGTGCCAGCAGCTTAATGGCGCGATCGGGCGAGCAGTACTTC
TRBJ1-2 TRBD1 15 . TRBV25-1 CASSEPGDREASYTF TGTGCCAGCAGTGAACCCGGGGACAGGGAGGCTAGCTACACCTTC
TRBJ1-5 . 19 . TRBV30 CAWSAPGHKVRAGNQPQHF TGTGCCTGGAGTGCACCGGGACACAAAGTTCGGGCGGGCAATCAGCCCCAGCATTTT
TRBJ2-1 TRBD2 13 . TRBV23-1 CASSQRLAGVQFF TGCGCCAGCAGTCAACGACTAGCGGGGGTGCAGTTCTTC
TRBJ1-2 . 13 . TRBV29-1 CSAPGELGYGYTF TGCAGCGCCCCTGGGGAGCTAGGCTATGGCTACACCTTC
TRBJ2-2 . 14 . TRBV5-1 CASSSSGVTGELFF TGCGCCAGCAGCTCTTCAGGGGTGACCGGGGAGCTGTTTTTT
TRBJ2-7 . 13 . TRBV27 CASSSYRVGEQYF TGTGCCAGCAGTTCCTACAGGGTTGGGGAGCAGTACTTC
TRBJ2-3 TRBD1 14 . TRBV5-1 CASTLPQGQDTQYF TGCGCCAGCACCTTGCCACAGGGGCAAGATACGCAGTATTTT
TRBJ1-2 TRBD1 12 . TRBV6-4 CASSDLQGAITF TGTGCCAGCAGTGACTTGCAGGGGGCAATCACCTTC
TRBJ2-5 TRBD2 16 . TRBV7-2 CASSPGTSGFQETQYF TGTGCCAGCAGCCCAGGGACTAGCGGGTTTCAAGAGACCCAGTACTTC
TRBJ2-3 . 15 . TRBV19 CASSKGQLRADTQYF TGTGCCAGTAGTAAGGGACAACTGAGGGCGGATACGCAGTATTTT
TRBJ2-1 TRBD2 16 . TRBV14 CASSPLGTSGLNEQFF TGTGCCAGCAGCCCTCTAGGGACTAGCGGCCTCAATGAGCAGTTCTTC
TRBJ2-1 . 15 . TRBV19 CASSTIRVSYNEQFF TGTGCCAGTAGTACCATCAGGGTCTCCTACAATGAGCAGTTCTTC
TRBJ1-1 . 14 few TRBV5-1 CASSLSGMNTEAFF TGCGCCAGCAGCTTGTCAGGAATGAACACTGAAGCTTTCTTT
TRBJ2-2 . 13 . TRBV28 CASSFRVTGELFF TGTGCCAGCAGTTTTCGCGTAACCGGGGAGCTGTTTTTT
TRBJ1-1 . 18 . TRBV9 CASSASLDSRHVNTEAFF TGTGCCAGCAGCGCCTCTCTCGACAGCCGGCATGTGAACACTGAAGCTTTCTTT
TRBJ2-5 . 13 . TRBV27 CASSLEYQETQYF TGTGCCAGCAGTTTAGAGTACCAAGAGACCCAGTACTTC
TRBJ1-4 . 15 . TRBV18 CASSPLQDTNEKLFF TGTGCCAGCTCACCACTACAGGACACTAATGAAAAACTGTTTTTT
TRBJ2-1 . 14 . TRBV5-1 CASHPGITYNEQFF TGCGCCAGCCACCCGGGTATCACCTACAATGAGCAGTTCTTC
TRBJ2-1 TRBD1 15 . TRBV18 CASSLSTGGGPEQFF TGTGCCAGCTCACTTTCCACAGGGGGCGGCCCTGAGCAGTTCTTC
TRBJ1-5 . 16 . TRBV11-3 CASSFRRQELDQPQHF TGTGCCAGCAGCTTTAGAAGACAGGAATTGGATCAGCCCCAGCATTTT
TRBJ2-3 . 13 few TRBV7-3 CASSSSPMATQYF TGTGCCAGCAGCTCCTCCCCGATGGCTACGCAGTATTTT
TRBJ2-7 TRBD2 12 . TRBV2 CASTKRGGEQYF TGTGCCAGCACAAAACGGGGGGGCGAGCAGTACTTC
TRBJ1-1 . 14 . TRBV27 CASSLMRGNTEAFF TGTGCCAGCAGTTTAATGCGGGGGAACACTGAAGCTTTCTTT
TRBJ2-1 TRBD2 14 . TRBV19 CASSTQREINEQFF TGTGCCAGTAGTACCCAGCGGGAGATCAATGAGCAGTTCTTC
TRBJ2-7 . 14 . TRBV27 CASSFSQVSLEQYF TGTGCCAGCAGTTTTTCACAAGTTTCCCTCGAGCAGTACTTC
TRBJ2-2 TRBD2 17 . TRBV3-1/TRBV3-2 CASTRGWGTSLAGELFF TGTGCCAGCACCCGGGGATGGGGGACTAGTCTGGCCGGGGAGCTGTTTTTT
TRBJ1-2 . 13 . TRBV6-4 CASSDSRNSGYTF TGTGCCAGCAGTGACTCCCGAAACTCTGGCTACACCTTC
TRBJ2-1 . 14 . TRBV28 CASKGRVVYNEQFF TGTGCCAGCAAAGGCAGGGTAGTTTACAATGAGCAGTTCTTC
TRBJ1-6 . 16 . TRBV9 CASSPQGGVDNSPLHF TGTGCCAGCAGCCCCCAGGGCGGGGTGGATAATTCACCCCTCCACTTT
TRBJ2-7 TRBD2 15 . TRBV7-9 CASSSLAGGRYEQYF TGTGCCAGCAGCTCTCTAGCGGGAGGCCGGTACGAGCAGTACTTC
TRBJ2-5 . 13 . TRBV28 CASSLGQKETQYF TGTGCCAGCAGTTTAGGGCAGAAAGAGACCCAGTACTTC
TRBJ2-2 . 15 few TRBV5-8 CASTSREKGTGELFF TGTGCCAGCACCTCTCGGGAAAAGGGCACCGGGGAGCTGTTTTTT